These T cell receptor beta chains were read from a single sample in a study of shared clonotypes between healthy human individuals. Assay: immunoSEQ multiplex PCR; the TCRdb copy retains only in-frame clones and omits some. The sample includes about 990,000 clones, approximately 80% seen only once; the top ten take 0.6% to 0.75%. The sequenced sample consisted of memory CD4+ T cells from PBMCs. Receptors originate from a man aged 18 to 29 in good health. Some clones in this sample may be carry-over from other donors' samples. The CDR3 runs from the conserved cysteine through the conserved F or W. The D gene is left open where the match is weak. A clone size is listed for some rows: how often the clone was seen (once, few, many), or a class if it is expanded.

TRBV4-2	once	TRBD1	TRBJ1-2	TGTGCCAGCAGCCGTGAAGGGGGCAACTATGGCTACACCTTC	CASSREGGNYGYTF
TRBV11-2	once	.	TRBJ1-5	TGTGCCAGCAGCTTAGGGGGAGGTAATCAGCCCCAGCATTTT	CASSLGGGNQPQHF
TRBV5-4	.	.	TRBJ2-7	TGTGCCAGCAGCTTGGGGGGCCTAGGGGCCTCCTACGAGCAGTACTTC	CASSLGGLGASYEQYF
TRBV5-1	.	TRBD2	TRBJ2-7	TGCGCCAGCAGCTTCGTCAGCGGGAACTACGAGCAGTACTTC	CASSFVSGNYEQYF
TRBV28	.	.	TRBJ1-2	TGTGCCAGCACCCCTGGGGGGGGGCGAAGAAACTATGGCTACACCTTC	CASTPGGGRRNYGYTF
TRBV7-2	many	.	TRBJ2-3	TGTGCCAGCAGTCTTATCAGGGGAGGAGAAGATACGCAGTATTTT	CASSLIRGGEDTQYF
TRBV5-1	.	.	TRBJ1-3	TGCGCCAGCAGCCTGACGGGAACTGGAAACACCATATATTTT	CASSLTGTGNTIYF
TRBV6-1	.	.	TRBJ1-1	TGTGCCAGCAGTTACGGGCGTGAAGCTTTCTTT	CASSYGREAFF
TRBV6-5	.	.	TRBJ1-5	TGTGCCACGTCAGGGTTAGGTCAGCCCCAGCATTTT	CATSGLGQPQHF
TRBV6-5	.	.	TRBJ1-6	TGTGCCAGCAGTTCGGAGAAAAGAGAATGGAATTCACCCCTCCACTTT	CASSSEKREWNSPLHF
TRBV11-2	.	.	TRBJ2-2	TGTGCCAGCAGCTTAGCGGGGGTCACCGGGGAGCTGTTTTTT	CASSLAGVTGELFF
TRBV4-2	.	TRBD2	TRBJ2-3	TGTGCCAGCAGCCAAGGTGGTGGGCTAGCGGGAGGAGATACGCAGTATTTT	CASSQGGGLAGGDTQYF
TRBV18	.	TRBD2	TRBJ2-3	TGTGCCAGCTCGCAAGCGGGAGGAACAGATACGCAGTATTTT	CASSQAGGTDTQYF
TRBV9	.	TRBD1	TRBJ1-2	TGTGCCAGCAGCGTAGGGTCCAGGGGGCGCCCAAACTATGGCTACACCTTC	CASSVGSRGRPNYGYTF
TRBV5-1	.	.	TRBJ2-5	TGCGCCAGCAGCTTGTCTAGCACGGAGACCCAGTACTTC	CASSLSSTETQYF
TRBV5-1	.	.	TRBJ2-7	TGCGCCAGCGGAACCTTCTACGAGCAGTACTTC	CASGTFYEQYF
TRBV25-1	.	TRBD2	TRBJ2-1	TGTGCCAGCAGTGCTGCCGGGAGGGCCTCCAATGAGCAGTTCTTC	CASSAAGRASNEQFF
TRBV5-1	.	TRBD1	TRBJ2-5	TGCGCCAGCAGCACGGGACAGGGGCTAGAGACCCAGTACTTC	CASSTGQGLETQYF
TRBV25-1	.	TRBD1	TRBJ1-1	TGTGCCAGCAGTGAGGGACAGGGCGTGAACACTGAAGCTTTCTTT	CASSEGQGVNTEAFF
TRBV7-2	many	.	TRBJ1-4	TGTGCCAGCAGCTTAGTTAATACGGGTGAAAAACTGTTTTTT	CASSLVNTGEKLFF
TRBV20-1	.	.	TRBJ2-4	TGCAGTGCTGCCGGGCCTAACGTCGGGTACTTC	CSAAGPNVGYF
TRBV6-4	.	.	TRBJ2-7	TGTGCCAGCAGTGCGGCCCTATCCTGCTCCTACGAGCAGTACTTC	CASSAALSCSYEQYF
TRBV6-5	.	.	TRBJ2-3	TGTGCCAGCAGCTCAAGGGGCAGGGCGGATACGCAGTATTTT	CASSSRGRADTQYF
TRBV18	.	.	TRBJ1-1	TGTGCCAGCTCGAGGGGGAGCGAGAGCTCTGAAGCTTTCTTT	CASSRGSESSEAFF
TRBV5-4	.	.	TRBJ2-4	TGTGCCAGCAGCCTACAGGGAACCAAAAACATTCAGTACTTC	CASSLQGTKNIQYF
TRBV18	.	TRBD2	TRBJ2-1	TGTGCCAGCTCACCTAACAAACTAGCGGGAGGCCTGACAAATGAGCAGTTCTTC	CASSPNKLAGGLTNEQFF